This T cell receptor (beta chain) was obtained from a study of blood T cell repertoires in COVID-19. As for the study in general: Material from acute and convalescent COVID-19 was sourced from the United States, Italy and Spain.

CDR1 is LGHNA and CDR2 is YNFKEQ in the germline V gene. CDR3 length equals 17 residues. V was clipped by 4 bases and J by 6 bases; unmatched bases: 5. This clone has just a few counts. This study enrolled people aged about 18 to 90 from 24 US geographic areas. Original processing notes: How many nucleated cells were present was estimated from reference gene primer amplification. Here immunoSEQ multiplex PCR was the method, and the copy in TCRdb shows in-frame clones only, minus some. That table furnishes V, J and clone size, whereas the DNA furnished D and trimming. This sample has hundreds of thousands of clones, with around 89% found just once.

Sequenced: PBMCs or T cells enriched from blood (not recorded which). The clonotype was recovered from a woman between 18 and 30 years old with acute COVID-19. The chain joins TRBV4-2 to TRBJ2-2, with 16 bases lining up with TRBD2. CDR3 amino acids: CASSLGLAGGPAGELFF. DNA for the CDR3: TGTGCCAGCAGCCTGGGACTAGCGGGAGGGCCCGCCGGGGAGCTGTTTTTT.